These 17 T cell receptor beta chains came from one sample sequenced in a study of T cells in women clearing cervical HPV infection. Data came from immunoSEQ multiplex PCR; TCRdb stores just in-frame clones and leaves some out. Its clone listing holds almost 20,000 clones. Sequencing input: blood buffy coat. All receptors come from a woman aged 18-70 years with a cervical HPV16 infection that either progressed to CIN3+ or cleared (not recorded which).

Details on this clone: The sequenced fragment ends 3 residues before the CDR3 boundary, so the rest is inferred from the germline J gene. This chain joins TRBV18 and TRBJ1-4; 11 positions match TRBD1. The junction had 5 bases not matched to a gene; V was cut back by 3 bases and J by 8 bases. CDR3 size: 15 residues. Germline CDR1 and CDR2: KGHSH and LQKENI. CDR3: CASSPGQGADEKLFF. The sequenced part of the CDR3 DNA is TGTGCCAGCTCACCTGGACAGGGGGCTGACGAAAAA.

As concerns this clone: The sequence runs out 3 residues before the end of the CDR3; the remainder is reconstructed from the germline J gene. At the DNA level, this CDR3 is encoded by other sequences in the same sample as well. V gene TRBV20-1 combines with J gene TRBJ2-5; the match to TRBD2 covers 8 bases. This CDR3 is 15 amino acids long. Germline V gene lookup returns CDR1 DFQATT and CDR2 SNEGSKA (reference sequence). Trimming cost V 5 bases and J 1 base; bases outside gene matches: 9. The CDR3 loop is CSADILTSGQETQYF. Incomplete CDR3 DNA: TGCAGTGCTGACATTCTAACTAGCGGCCAAGAGACC.

Remarks on this clone: The CDR3 end lies 3 residues beyond the end of the read and is filled in from the germline J gene. V is TRBV7-6 and J is TRBJ2-5; TRBD1 matches 8 bases. The ends lost 1 base at V and 5 bases at J; junction bases unmatched: 6. This CDR3 region has 15 residues. The germline CDR1 and CDR2 sequences are SGHVS and FNYEAQ. Partial CDR3 DNA: TGTGCCAGCAGCTTAGGGGCAGGGGGCGCGGAGACC. Translated: CASSLGAGGAET. The entire CDR3 is CASSLGAGGAETQYF. Combining the CDR3 with reference TRBV7-6 and TRBJ2-5 gives the whole variable domain GAGVSQSPRYKVTKRGQDVALRCDPISGHVSLYWYRQALGQGPEFLTYFNYEAQQDKSGLPNDRFSAERPEGSISTLTIQRTEQRDSAMYRCASSLGAGGAETQYFGPGTRLLVL.

Points on this clone: With the read ending 3 residues before the CDR3 end, the germline J gene is used to fill in that end. The rearrangement joins TRBV20-1 to TRBJ1-5; 8 bases line up with TRBD1. Germline CDR1 and CDR2: DFQATT and SNEGSKA (reference sequence). The CDR3 consists of 17 residues. V shed 5 bases and J 2 bases; nucleotides not matched to a gene: 14. CDR3 bases read: TGCAGTGCTTCCGCGGCAGGGGGCTTTTTTGGCAATCAGCCC. Its protein product is CSASAAGGFFGNQP. The whole CDR3 protein reads CSASAAGGFFGNQPQHF.

In regard to this clone: The CDR3 is cut off 3 residues early in the read; its end comes from the germline J gene. This chain links TRBV6-4 with TRBJ1-6; 8 positions agree with TRBD1. This CDR3 contains 14 residues. The J segment lost 5 bases and the V segment lost 6 bases, leaving 3 bases of the junction unmatched. CDR1 is MRHNA, CDR2 SNTAGT, per germline. The CDR3 bases that were read are TGTGCCAGCAGACAGGGGGAGGATAATTCACCC. Translation: CASRQGEDNSP. The whole CDR3 reads CASRQGEDNSPLHF.

About this clone itself: The read stops 3 residues short of the end of the CDR3; the missing end is completed from the germline J gene. The J gene is TRBJ2-7, the V gene TRBV27, with 8 bases fitting TRBD1. V was pared by 7 bases and J by 1 base, with 3 bases of the junction left unmatched. The CDR3 has 13 residues. Germline V gives CDR1 MNHEY, CDR2 SMNVEV (reference sequence). The covered CDR3 bases are TGTGCCAGCACCGGACAGGGATCCTACGAG. This gives the protein CASTGQGSYE. In full, the CDR3 reads CASTGQGSYEQYF.

A word on this clone: The read halts 3 residues ahead of the CDR3 end, with the missing end drawn from the germline J gene. V and J are TRBV20-1 and TRBJ2-7, with 7 bases fitting TRBD1. Trimming took 3 bases from V and 3 from J; bases not matched to a gene: 5. Germline CDR1 is DFQATT and CDR2 is SNEGSKA (reference sequence). CDR3 length equals 13 residues. CDR3 amino acids: CSARSPGGYEQYF. CDR3 bases read: TGCAGTGCTAGGAGTCCAGGGGGCTACGAG.

As to this clone: The CDR3 extends 3 residues past the end of the read, so its final part is completed from the germline J gene. The V call is TRBV7-9, the J call TRBJ1-2; unclear D gene. The length of the CDR3 is 14 residues. Germline CDR1 is SEHNR and CDR2 is FQNEAQ (reference sequence). V was clipped by 1 base and J by 5 bases, with 11 bases between them. The CDR3 loop reads CASSLGQSSYGYTF. The part of the CDR3 DNA that was read is TGTGCCAGCAGCTTAGGTCAGTCAAGTTATGGC. The full variable domain, rest sourced from reference TRBV7-9 and TRBJ1-2, is DTGVSQNPRHKITKRGQNVTFRCDPISEHNRLYWYRQTLGQGPEFLTYFQNEAQLEKSRLLSDRFSAERPKGSFSTLEIQRTEQGDSAMYLCASSLGQSSYGYTFGSGTRLTVV.

In the case of this clone: The read falls 3 residues short of the CDR3 end, and the missing part is taken from the germline J gene. This chain links TRBV6-2 or TRBV6-3 with TRBJ1-2; no definite D call. The CDR3 is 12 amino acids. Germline V gene data show CDR1 as MNHEY and CDR2 as SVGEGT. CDR3 DNA (partial): TGTGCCAGCAGCCGCCGAGGGCACGGC. This translates into CASSRRGHG. The entire CDR3 protein reads CASSRRGHGYTF.

Comment on this clone: The CDR3 end lies 3 residues beyond the end of the read and is filled in from the germline J gene. The chain joins TRBV7-9 to TRBJ2-2; D uncertain. CDR1 and CDR2 from the germline V gene are SEHNR and FQNEAQ (reference sequence). The CDR3 spans 14 residues. The germline V and J ends were trimmed by 5 bases and 5 bases, with 12 bases remaining between them. The sequenced part of the CDR3 DNA is TGTGCCAGCAGCCAAGAAACGGTGACCGGGGAG. Its translation is CASSQETVTGE. The whole CDR3 sequence reads CASSQETVTGELFF.

As to this clone: The CDR3 end is not reached by the read, which stops 3 residues before it; the germline J gene fills it in. J is TRBJ1-2 and V is TRBV5-1, with D uncertain. Germline V gene lookup returns CDR1 SGHRS and CDR2 YFSETQ. This CDR3 has 15 residues. V was shortened by 1 base and J by 6 bases, with 16 bases between the two germline ends. Partial CDR3 DNA: TGCGCCAGCAGCTTGACAGCAACTTCGGATGATGGC. It specifies CASSLTATSDDG. Given in full, the CDR3 is CASSLTATSDDGYTF.

A word on this clone: The read ends 3 residues shy of where the CDR3 ends; the end is completed using the germline J gene. The genes are TRBV18 and TRBJ1-6; D gene uncertain. Germline V gene lookup returns CDR1 KGHSH and CDR2 LQKENI. CDR3 length: 13 amino acids. Trimming shortened V by 0 bases and J by 10 bases, and 7 bases separated the two germline ends. The CDR3 loop is CASSPPSPSPLHF. The CDR3 bases that were read are TGTGCCAGCTCACCACCTTCTCCCTCACCC.

CDR3 residues: CSVASRGLTDTEAFF. Partial CDR3 DNA: TGCAGCGTTGCATCCAGGGGCCTAACGGACACTGAA. The rearrangement links TRBV29-1 to TRBJ1-1, with D perhaps matching TRBD1 (6 bases). The read falls 3 residues short of the CDR3 end, and the missing part is taken from the germline J gene. This CDR3 is 15 amino acids long. The V end was cut by 4 bases, the J end by 3 bases, with 18 bases between. CDR1 and CDR2 from the germline V gene are SQVTM and ANQGSEA. Together with reference TRBV29-1 and TRBJ1-1, the CDR3 gives the full variable domain: SAVISQKPSRDICQRGTSLTIQCQVDSQVTMMFWYRQQPGQSLTLIATANQGSEATYESGFVIDKFPISRPNLTFSTLTVSNMSPEDSSIYLCSVASRGLTDTEAFFGQGTRLTVV.

In the case of this clone: The read ends 3 residues before the CDR3 terminus; that terminus is restored from the germline J gene. The rearrangement links TRBV2 to TRBJ2-5, with TRBD2 matching 7 bases. V shed 4 bases and J 2 bases; nucleotides not matched to a gene: 4. Per germline, CDR1 SNHLY and CDR2 FYNNEI. The CDR3 is 14 residues long. Partial CDR3 DNA: TGTGCCAGCAGTGGTTACGGGGGGCAAGAGACC. Protein: CASSGYGGQET. The CDR3 in full is CASSGYGGQETQYF.

Of note for this clone: The CDR3 is cut off 3 residues early in the read; its end comes from the germline J gene. V gene TRBV6-2 or TRBV6-3 combines with J gene TRBJ1-5; weak D call: TRBD1 (6 bases). The CDR3 has 16 amino acids. Trimming took 5 bases from V and 3 from J, leaving 17 bases between them. The germline V gene encodes CDR1 MNHEY and CDR2 SVGEGT. The CDR3 reads CASSARPTGHNQPQHF. The sequenced part of the CDR3 DNA is TGTGCCAGCAGTGCCCGACCTACAGGGCACAATCAGCCC.

For this clone: The sequenced fragment ends 3 residues before the CDR3 boundary, so the rest is inferred from the germline J gene. This chain uses TRBV4-1 with TRBJ1-5; possible D gene TRBD1, 5 bases. The CDR3 loop spans 15 amino acids. The germline V and J ends were trimmed by 0 bases and 6 bases, with 12 bases remaining between them. Germline loops: CDR1 MGHRA, CDR2 YSYEKL. CDR3 DNA (partial): TGCGCCAGCAGCCAAGATCGGGGGTATCGTCAGCCC. Its protein is CASSQDRGYRQP. The full CDR3 sequence reads CASSQDRGYRQPQHF.

A word on this clone: The read comes to an end 3 residues before the CDR3 does, leaving the germline J gene to fill in the end. This chain joins TRBV19 and TRBJ1-6, with D unclear. Trimming left V 4 bases short and J 10 bases short, with 14 bases between. The CDR3 extends over 14 amino acids. The germline CDR1 and CDR2 sequences are LNHDA and SQIVND (reference sequence). The CDR3 region is CASSNDIIASPLHF. The covered CDR3 bases are TGTGCCAGTAGTAACGACATTATCGCGTCACCC.